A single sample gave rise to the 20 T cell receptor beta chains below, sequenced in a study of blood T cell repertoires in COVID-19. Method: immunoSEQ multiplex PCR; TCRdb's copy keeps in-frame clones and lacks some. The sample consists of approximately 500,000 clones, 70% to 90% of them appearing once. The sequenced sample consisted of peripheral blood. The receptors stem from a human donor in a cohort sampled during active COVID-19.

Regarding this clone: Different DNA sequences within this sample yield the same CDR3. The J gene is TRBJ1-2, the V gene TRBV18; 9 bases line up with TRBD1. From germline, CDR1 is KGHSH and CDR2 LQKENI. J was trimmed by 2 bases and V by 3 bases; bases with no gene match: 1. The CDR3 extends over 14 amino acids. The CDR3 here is CASSPGQGNYGYTF. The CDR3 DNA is TGTGCCAGCTCACCTGGACAGGGGAACTATGGCTACACCTTC.

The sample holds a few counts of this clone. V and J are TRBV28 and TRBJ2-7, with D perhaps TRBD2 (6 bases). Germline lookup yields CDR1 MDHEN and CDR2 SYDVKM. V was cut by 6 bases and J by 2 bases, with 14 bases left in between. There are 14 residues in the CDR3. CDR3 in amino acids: CASRGGLNPYEQYF. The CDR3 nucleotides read TGTGCCAGCAGGGGAGGACTCAATCCCTACGAGCAGTACTTC.

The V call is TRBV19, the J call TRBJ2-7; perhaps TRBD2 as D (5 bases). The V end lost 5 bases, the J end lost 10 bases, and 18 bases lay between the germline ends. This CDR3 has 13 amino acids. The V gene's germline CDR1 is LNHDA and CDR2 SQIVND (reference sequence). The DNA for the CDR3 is TGTGCCAGTAGTTCTCTGGACTCTCCCCGTCAGTACTTC. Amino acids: CASSSLDSPRQYF.

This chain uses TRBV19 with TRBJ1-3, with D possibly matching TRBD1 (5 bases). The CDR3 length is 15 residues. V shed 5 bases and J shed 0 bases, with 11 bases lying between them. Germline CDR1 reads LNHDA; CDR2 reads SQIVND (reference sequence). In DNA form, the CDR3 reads TGTGCCAGTAGTCCCTCGGACATCTCTGGAAACACCATATATTTT. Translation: CASSPSDISGNTIYF.

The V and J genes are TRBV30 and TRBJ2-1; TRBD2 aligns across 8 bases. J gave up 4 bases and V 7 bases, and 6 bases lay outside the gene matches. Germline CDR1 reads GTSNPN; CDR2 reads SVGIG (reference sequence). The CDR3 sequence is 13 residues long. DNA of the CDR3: TGTGCCTTAGCGGGATCGGGGTACAATGAGCAGTTCTTC. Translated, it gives CALAGSGYNEQFF.

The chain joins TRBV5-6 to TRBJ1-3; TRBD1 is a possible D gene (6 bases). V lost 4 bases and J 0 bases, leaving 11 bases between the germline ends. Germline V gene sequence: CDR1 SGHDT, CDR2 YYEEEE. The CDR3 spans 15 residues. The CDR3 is CASSQGFRSGNTIYF. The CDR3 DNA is TGTGCCAGCAGCCAGGGGTTCCGCTCTGGAAACACCATATATTTT. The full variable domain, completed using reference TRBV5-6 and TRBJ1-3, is DAGVTQSPTHLIKTRGQQVTLRCSPKSGHDTVSWYQQALGQGPQFIFQYYEEEERQRGNFPDRFSGHQFPNYSSELNVNALLLGDSALYLCASSQGFRSGNTIYFGEGSWLTVV.

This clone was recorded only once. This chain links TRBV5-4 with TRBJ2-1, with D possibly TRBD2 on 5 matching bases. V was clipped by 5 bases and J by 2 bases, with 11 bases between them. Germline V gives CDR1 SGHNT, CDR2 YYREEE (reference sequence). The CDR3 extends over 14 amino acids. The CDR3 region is CASRPGSTYNEQFF. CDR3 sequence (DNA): TGTGCCAGCAGGCCGGGGAGTACCTACAATGAGCAGTTCTTC.

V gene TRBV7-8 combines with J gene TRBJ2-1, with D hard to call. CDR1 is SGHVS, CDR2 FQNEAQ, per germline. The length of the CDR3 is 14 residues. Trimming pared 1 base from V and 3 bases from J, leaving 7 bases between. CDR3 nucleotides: TGTGCCAGCAGCTTAGACCACGGCTACAATGAGCAGTTCTTC. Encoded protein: CASSLDHGYNEQFF.

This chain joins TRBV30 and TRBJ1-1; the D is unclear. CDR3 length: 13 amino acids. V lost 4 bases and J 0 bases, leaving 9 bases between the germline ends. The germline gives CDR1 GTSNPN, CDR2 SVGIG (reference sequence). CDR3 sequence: CAWNRLMNTEAFF. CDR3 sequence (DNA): TGTGCCTGGAATAGATTAATGAACACTGAAGCTTTCTTT.

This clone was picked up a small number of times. The DNA for the CDR3 is TGTGCCTGGAGTGGACGACCGGGACTAGCGGGAGGCCGGGTGGAAACGCAGTATTTT. Amino acids: CAWSGRPGLAGGRVETQYF. The rearrangement joins TRBV30 to TRBJ2-3, with TRBD2 identical over 15 bases. The CDR3 contains 19 residues. CDR1 is GTSNPN and CDR2 is SVGIG in the germline V gene (reference sequence). Unmatched junction bases numbered 17, after V lost 1 base and J lost 9 bases. The full variable domain, in which reference TRBV30 and TRBJ2-3 provide the parts outside the CDR3, is SQTIHQWPATLVQPVGSPLSLECTVEGTSNPNLYWYRQAAGRGLQLLFYSVGIGQISSEVPQNLSASRPQDRQFILSSKKLLLSDSGFYLCAWSGRPGLAGGRVETQYFGPGTRLTVL.

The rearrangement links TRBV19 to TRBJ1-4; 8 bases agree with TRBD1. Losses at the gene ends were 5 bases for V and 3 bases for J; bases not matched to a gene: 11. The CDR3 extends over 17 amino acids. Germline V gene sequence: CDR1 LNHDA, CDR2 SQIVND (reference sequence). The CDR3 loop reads CASSSSTGEIANEKLFF. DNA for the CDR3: TGTGCCAGTAGTTCTTCGACAGGGGAAATCGCTAATGAAAAACTGTTTTTT.

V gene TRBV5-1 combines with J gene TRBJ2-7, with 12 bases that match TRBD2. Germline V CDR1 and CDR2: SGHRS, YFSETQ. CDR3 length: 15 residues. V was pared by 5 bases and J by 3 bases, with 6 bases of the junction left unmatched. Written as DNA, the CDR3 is TGCGCCAGCAGTCCCGGACTAGCGGGATACTACGAGCAGTACTTC. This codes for CASSPGLAGYYEQYF.

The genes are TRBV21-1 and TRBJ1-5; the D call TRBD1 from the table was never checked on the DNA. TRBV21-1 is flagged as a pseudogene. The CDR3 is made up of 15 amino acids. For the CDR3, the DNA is TGTGCCAGCAGCAAATGGACACATAGCAATCAGCCCCAGCATTTT. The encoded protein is CASSKWTHSNQPQHF.

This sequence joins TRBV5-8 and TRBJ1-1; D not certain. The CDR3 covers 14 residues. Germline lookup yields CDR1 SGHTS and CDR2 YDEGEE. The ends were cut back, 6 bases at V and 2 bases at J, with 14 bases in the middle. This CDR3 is CASIRQGRNTEAFF. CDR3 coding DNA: TGTGCCAGCATTCGTCAAGGGAGAAACACTGAAGCTTTCTTT.

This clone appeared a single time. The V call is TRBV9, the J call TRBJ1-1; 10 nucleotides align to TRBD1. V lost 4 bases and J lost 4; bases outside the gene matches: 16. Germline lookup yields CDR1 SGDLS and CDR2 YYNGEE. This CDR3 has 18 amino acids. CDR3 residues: CASSFRDRGVLSSTEAFF. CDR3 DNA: TGTGCCAGCAGCTTCCGGGACAGGGGTGTGTTATCGAGCACTGAAGCTTTCTTT.

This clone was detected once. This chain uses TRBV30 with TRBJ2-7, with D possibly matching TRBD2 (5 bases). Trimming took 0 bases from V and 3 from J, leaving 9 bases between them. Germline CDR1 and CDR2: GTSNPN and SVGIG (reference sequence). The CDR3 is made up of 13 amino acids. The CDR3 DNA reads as TGTGCCTGGAGTGTAGGACTCATCTACGAGCAGTACTTC. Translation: CAWSVGLIYEQYF.

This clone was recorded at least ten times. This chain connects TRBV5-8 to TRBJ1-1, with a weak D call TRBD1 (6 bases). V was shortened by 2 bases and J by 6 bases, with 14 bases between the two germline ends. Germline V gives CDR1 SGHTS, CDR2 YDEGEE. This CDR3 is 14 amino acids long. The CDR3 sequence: CASSFRGETPEAFF. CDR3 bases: TGTGCCAGCAGCTTCAGGGGCGAGACCCCTGAAGCTTTCTTT.

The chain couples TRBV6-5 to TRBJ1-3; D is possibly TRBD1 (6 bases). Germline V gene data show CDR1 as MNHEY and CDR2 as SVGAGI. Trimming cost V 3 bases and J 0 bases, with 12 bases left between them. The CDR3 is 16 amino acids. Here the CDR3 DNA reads TGTGCCAGCAGTTATGGGGGGGCCGACTCTGGAAACACCATATATTTT. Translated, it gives CASSYGGADSGNTIYF.

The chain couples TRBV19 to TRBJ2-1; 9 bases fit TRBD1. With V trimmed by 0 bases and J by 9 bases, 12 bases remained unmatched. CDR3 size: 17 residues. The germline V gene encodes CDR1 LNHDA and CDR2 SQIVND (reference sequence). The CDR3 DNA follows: TGTGCCAGTAGTATAGAACGGCCGGGACAGGGAATTGGTGAGCAGTTCTTC. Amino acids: CASSIERPGQGIGEQFF.

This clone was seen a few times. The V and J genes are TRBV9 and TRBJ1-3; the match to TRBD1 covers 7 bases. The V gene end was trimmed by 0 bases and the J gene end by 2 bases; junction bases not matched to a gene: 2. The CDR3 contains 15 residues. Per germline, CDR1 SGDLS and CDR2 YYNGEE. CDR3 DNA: TGTGCCAGCAGCGTAGCTCAGGGGGCTGGAAACACCATATATTTT. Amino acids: CASSVAQGAGNTIYF.